Listed below are T cell receptor beta chains from one sample, sequenced in a study of graft-versus-host responses after intestinal transplantation. Antigens of these TCRs are unknown. TCRdb's table, derived via immunoSEQ multiplex PCR, lists solely in-frame clones and lacks some. The table has some 130,000 clones, approximately 90% seen once. This material consisted of unstimulated CD4+ T cells sorted from spleen or lymph node cells, taken before intestinal transplant. These receptors were taken from a human donor who received an intestinal transplant. CDR3s leave out the opening cysteine and the closing phenylalanine or tryptophan. Fields, in order: CDR3 protein, D gene, V gene, J gene. The D gene is left open where the match is weak.

CDR3aa: AISPGTGSGANVLT
d_gene: TRBD1
v_gene: TRBV10-3
j_gene: TRBJ2-6

CDR3aa: ASSTRDVISGNTIY
d_gene: -
v_gene: TRBV7-8
j_gene: TRBJ1-3

CDR3aa: ASSWDSRYTEAF
d_gene: -
v_gene: TRBV5-6
j_gene: TRBJ1-1

CDR3aa: ASLQSSSYEQY
d_gene: -
v_gene: TRBV6-1
j_gene: TRBJ2-7

CDR3aa: ASSSAYEQY
d_gene: -
v_gene: TRBV5-4
j_gene: TRBJ2-7

CDR3aa: ASSFPSGDQETQY
d_gene: TRBD2
v_gene: TRBV11-2
j_gene: TRBJ2-5

CDR3aa: SARPTSSEN
d_gene: TRBD2
v_gene: TRBV20-1
j_gene: TRBJ2-3

CDR3aa: ASSEWDSQETQY
d_gene: -
v_gene: TRBV2
j_gene: TRBJ2-5

CDR3aa: ASSDRFEQY
d_gene: -
v_gene: TRBV6-1
j_gene: TRBJ2-7

CDR3aa: ASSQGTESNQPQH
d_gene: -
v_gene: TRBV4-2
j_gene: TRBJ1-5

CDR3aa: ASSLRAGVYGYT
d_gene: -
v_gene: TRBV11-2
j_gene: TRBJ1-2

CDR3aa: ASSYGDRESYGYT
d_gene: TRBD1
v_gene: TRBV6-5
j_gene: TRBJ1-2

CDR3aa: ASSVPLGARTDTQY
d_gene: -
v_gene: TRBV6-1
j_gene: TRBJ2-3

CDR3aa: ASSETPRGEKLF
d_gene: -
v_gene: TRBV2
j_gene: TRBJ1-4

CDR3aa: ASSPPGQINSPLH
d_gene: TRBD1
v_gene: TRBV7-2
j_gene: TRBJ1-6